This T cell receptor beta chain comes out of a study of blood T cell repertoires in COVID-19. The wider study: Acute and convalescent COVID-19 samples came from the United States, Italy and Spain.

TCRdb keeps only in-frame clones here, not all; method: immunoSEQ multiplex PCR. The sample includes over 300,000 clones, approximately 85% of them seen just once. V was shortened by 6 bases and J by 7 bases, with 18 bases between the two germline ends. The CDR3 is 15 amino acids. Germline V gene data show CDR1 as MNHEY and CDR2 as SVGAGI. This clonotype was sampled from a human donor in a cohort sampled during active COVID-19. The genes are TRBV6-5 and TRBJ1-4, with TRBD1 as a possible D gene (6 bases). Specimen: peripheral blood. The DNA of the CDR3 is TGTGCCAGCAGCTTAAAACAGGGAACTTTTGAAAAACTGTTTTTT. Protein: CASSLKQGTFEKLFF.